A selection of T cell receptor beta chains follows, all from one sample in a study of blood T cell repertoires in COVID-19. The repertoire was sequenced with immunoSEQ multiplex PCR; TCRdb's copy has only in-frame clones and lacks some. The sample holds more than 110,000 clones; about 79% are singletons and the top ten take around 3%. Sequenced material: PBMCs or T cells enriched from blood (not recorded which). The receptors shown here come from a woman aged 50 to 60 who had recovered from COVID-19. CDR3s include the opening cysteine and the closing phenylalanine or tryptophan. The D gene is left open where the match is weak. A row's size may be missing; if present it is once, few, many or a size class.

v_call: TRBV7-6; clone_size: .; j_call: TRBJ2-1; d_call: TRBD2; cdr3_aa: CASSFRWVSGLADNEQFF; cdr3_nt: TGTGCCAGCAGCTTTAGATGGGTATCGGGACTAGCGGACAATGAGCAGTTCTTC
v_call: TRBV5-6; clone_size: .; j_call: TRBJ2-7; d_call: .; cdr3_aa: CASSLIGGESYEQYF; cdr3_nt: TGTGCCAGCAGCCTCATAGGCGGGGAATCCTACGAGCAGTACTTC
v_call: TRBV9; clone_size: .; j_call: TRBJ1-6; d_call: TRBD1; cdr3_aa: CASSTQGQGYSPLHF; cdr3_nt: TGTGCCAGCAGCACTCAGGGACAGGGGTATTCACCCCTCCACTTT
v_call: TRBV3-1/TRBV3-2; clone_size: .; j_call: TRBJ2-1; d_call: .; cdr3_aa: CASSPRDNEQFF; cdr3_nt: TGTGCCAGCAGCCCGAGGGACAATGAGCAGTTCTTC
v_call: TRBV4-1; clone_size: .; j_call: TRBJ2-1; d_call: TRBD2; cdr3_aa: CASSQESLAGGPPYNEQFF; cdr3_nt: TGCGCCAGCAGCCAAGAGTCCCTAGCGGGAGGGCCACCCTACAATGAGCAGTTCTTC
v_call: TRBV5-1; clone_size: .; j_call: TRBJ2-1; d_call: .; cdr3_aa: CASSLDLISDEQFF; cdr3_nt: TGCGCCAGCAGCCTGGACCTTATCAGCGATGAGCAGTTCTTC
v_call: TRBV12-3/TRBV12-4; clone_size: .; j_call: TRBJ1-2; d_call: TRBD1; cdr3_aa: CASSLTGGHGYTF; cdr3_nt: TGTGCCAGCAGTCTGACAGGGGGTCATGGCTACACCTTC
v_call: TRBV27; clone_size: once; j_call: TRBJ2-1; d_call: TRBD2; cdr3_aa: CASSLSGTRSYNEQFF; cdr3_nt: TGTGCCAGCAGTTTAAGTGGGACTAGATCCTACAATGAGCAGTTCTTC
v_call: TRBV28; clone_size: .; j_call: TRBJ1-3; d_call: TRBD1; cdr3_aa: CASSTGAPGNTIYF; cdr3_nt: TGTGCCAGCAGCACAGGGGCTCCCGGAAACACCATATATTTT
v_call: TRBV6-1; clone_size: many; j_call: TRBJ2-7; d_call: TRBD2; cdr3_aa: CASSESSGRLYEQYF; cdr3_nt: TGTGCCAGCAGTGAGTCTAGCGGGAGGTTATACGAGCAGTACTTC
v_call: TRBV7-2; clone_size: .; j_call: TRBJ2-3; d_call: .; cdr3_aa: CASSVTTSTDTQYF; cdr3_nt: TGTGCCAGCAGCGTTACCACAAGCACAGATACGCAGTATTTT
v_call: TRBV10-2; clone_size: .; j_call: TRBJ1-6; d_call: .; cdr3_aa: CASSERGGNSPLHF; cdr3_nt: TGCGCCAGCAGTGAACGGGGAGGTAACTCACCCCTCCACTTT
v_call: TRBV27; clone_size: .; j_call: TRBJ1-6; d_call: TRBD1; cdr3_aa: CASSLFGQGVSPLHF; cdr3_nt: TGTGCCAGCAGTTTGTTTGGACAGGGGGTTTCACCCCTCCACTTT
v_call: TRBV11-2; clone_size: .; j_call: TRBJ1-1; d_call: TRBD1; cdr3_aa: CASSEPGGSRNTEAFF; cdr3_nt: TGTGCCAGCAGCGAACCAGGGGGCTCTCGGAACACTGAAGCTTTCTTT
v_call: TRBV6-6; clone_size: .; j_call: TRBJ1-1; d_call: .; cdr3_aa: CASSYVGGGGTEAFF; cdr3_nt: TGTGCCAGCAGTTATGTTGGGGGCGGGGGCACTGAAGCTTTCTTT
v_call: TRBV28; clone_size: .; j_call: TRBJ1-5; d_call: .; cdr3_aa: CASRGAGDQPQHF; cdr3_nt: TGTGCCAGCAGAGGGGCAGGGGATCAGCCCCAGCATTTT
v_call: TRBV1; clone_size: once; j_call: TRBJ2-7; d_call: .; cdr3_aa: CTSSPRTSGILGYEQYF; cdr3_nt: TGCACCAGCAGCCCAAGGACTAGCGGGATTTTAGGGTACGAGCAGTACTTC
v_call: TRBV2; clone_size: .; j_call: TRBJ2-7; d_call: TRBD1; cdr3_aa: CASSPGQAPYEQYF; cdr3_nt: TGTGCCAGCAGCCCGGGACAGGCCCCCTACGAGCAGTACTTC
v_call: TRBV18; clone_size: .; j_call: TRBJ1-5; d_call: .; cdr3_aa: CASSPAVAGNQPQHF; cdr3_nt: TGTGCCAGCTCACCAGCGGTGGCAGGGAATCAGCCCCAGCATTTT
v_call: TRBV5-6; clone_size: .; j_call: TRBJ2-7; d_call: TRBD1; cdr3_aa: CASSYGTGAYEQYF; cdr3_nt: TGTGCCAGCAGCTACGGGACAGGGGCTTACGAGCAGTACTTC
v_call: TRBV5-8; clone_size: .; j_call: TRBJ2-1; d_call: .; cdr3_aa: CASSLKGPQGKNEQFF; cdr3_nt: TGTGCCAGCAGCTTGAAGGGGCCCCAAGGGAAAAATGAGCAGTTCTTC
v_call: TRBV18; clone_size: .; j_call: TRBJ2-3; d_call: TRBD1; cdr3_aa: CASSPPGQITDTQYF; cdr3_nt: TGTGCCAGCTCACCACCGGGACAGATCACAGATACGCAGTATTTT
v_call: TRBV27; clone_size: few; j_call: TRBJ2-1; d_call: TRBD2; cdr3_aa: CASSLRLAGGPHNEQFF; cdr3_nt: TGTGCCAGCAGTCTAAGACTAGCGGGAGGGCCCCACAATGAGCAGTTCTTC
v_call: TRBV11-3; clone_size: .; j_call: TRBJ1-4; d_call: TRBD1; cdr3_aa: CASSSGQNNEKLFF; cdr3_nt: TGTGCCAGCAGTTCGGGACAGAATAATGAAAAACTGTTTTTT
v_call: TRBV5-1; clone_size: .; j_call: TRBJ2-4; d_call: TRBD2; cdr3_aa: CASSRQTSGSTSLNIQYF; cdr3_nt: TGCGCCAGCAGCAGACAGACTAGCGGGAGCACCTCGTTAAACATTCAGTACTTC
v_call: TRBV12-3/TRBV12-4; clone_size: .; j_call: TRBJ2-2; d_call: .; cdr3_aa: CASSLVETGELFF; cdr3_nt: TGTGCCAGCAGTTTAGTAGAGACCGGGGAGCTGTTTTTT
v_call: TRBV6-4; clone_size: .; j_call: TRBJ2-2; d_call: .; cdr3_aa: CASSVKGHNTGELFF; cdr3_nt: TGTGCCAGCAGTGTTAAGGGACACAACACCGGGGAGCTGTTTTTT
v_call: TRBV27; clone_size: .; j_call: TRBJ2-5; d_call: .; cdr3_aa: CASSWGGGHQETQYF; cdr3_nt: TGTGCCAGCAGCTGGGGAGGGGGGCACCAAGAGACCCAGTACTTC
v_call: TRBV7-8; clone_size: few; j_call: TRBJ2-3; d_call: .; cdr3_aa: CASSKRHSGVGTDTQYF; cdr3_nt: TGTGCCAGCAGCAAGAGACACTCGGGGGTTGGCACAGATACGCAGTATTTT
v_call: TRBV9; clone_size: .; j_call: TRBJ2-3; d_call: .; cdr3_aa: CASSVGGGRTDTQYF; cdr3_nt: TGTGCCAGCAGCGTAGGCGGGGGCCGCACAGATACGCAGTATTTT
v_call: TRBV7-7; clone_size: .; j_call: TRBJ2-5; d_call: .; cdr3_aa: CASSPRQEETQYF; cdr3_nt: TGTGCTAGCAGTCCCCGACAGGAAGAGACCCAGTACTTC
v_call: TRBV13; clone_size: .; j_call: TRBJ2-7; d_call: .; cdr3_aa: CASSPYRERNEQYF; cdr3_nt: TGTGCCAGCAGCCCGTACAGGGAAAGGAACGAGCAGTACTTC
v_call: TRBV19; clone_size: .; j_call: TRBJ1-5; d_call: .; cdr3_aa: CASRRDKDYQPQHF; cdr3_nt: TGTGCCAGTAGACGGGACAAGGACTATCAGCCCCAGCATTTT
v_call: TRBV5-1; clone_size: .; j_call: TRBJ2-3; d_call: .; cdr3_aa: CASSLELPGRKYF; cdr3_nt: TGCGCCAGCAGCTTGGAGCTCCCAGGGCGAAAGTATTTT
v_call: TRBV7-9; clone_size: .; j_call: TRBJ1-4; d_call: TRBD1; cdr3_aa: CASSLGQSNEKLFF; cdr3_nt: TGTGCCAGCAGCTTGGGACAGAGTAATGAAAAACTGTTTTTT
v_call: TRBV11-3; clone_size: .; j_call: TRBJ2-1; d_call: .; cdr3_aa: CASRGGGNEQFF; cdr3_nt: TGTGCCAGCAGAGGGGGAGGGAATGAGCAGTTCTTC
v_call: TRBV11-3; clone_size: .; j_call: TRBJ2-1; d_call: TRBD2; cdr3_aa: CASSFAGLAGTNEQFF; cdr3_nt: TGTGCCAGCAGCTTCGCGGGACTAGCGGGGACTAATGAGCAGTTCTTC
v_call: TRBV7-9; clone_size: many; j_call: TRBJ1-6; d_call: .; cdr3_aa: CASSLAGGPPSSPLHF; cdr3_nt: TGTGCCAGCAGCTTAGCCGGGGGGCCCCCTAGTTCACCCCTCCACTTT
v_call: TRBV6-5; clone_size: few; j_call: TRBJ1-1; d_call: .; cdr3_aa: CASSRPNIEAFF; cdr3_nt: TGTGCCAGCAGCCGCCCTAATATCGAAGCTTTCTTT
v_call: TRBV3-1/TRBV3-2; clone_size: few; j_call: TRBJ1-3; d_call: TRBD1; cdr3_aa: CASSQSTGTGGVGNTIYF; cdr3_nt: TGTGCCAGCAGCCAGTCCACCGGGACAGGGGGTGTTGGAAACACCATATATTTT
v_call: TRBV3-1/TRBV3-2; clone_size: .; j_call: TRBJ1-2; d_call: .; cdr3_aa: CASSQADYGYTF; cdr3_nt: TGTGCCAGCAGCCAGGCGGACTATGGCTACACCTTC
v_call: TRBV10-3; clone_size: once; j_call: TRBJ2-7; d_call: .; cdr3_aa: CAISGSSYEQYF; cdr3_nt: TGTGCCATCAGTGGGAGCAGCTACGAGCAGTACTTC